This T cell receptor (beta chain) was sequenced during a study of blood T cell repertoires in COVID-19. Study details: T cells, B-cell-depleted T cells, or PBMCs supplied cDNA or gDNA.

The CDR3 totals 16 residues. CDR1 and CDR2 (germline): SGHTS, YDEGEE. The V segment lost 4 bases and the J segment 3 bases; nucleotides outside the gene matches: 12. Seattle's cohort entered during active infection and was followed longitudinally. Per the authors' pipeline: Counts of nucleated cells, estimated from reference gene primer amplification, were obtained. The assay was immunoSEQ multiplex PCR, and TCRdb's table has in-frame clones only and misses some. V and J calls and clone size are as listed in that table; D and trimming were resolved from the DNA. The table includes 250,000 to 400,000 clones, roughly 88% detected once.

The chain links TRBV5-8 to TRBJ1-2, with 7 bases that match TRBD1. The sample was peripheral blood. This clonotype was obtained from a young woman with COVID-19, enrolled during active disease. DNA of the CDR3: TGTGCCAGCAGCCGAAACGACTGGACAGGCCACTATGGCTACACCTTC. It specifies CASSRNDWTGHYGYTF.